This T cell receptor beta chain was observed in a study of T cells after yellow fever vaccination. Study observations and caveats: Repertoires obtained by FACS sorting could include abundant clonotypes that entered as contaminants from the bulk population. Shared CD4/CD8 clonotypes were a small share, likely from convergent recombination.

Making TCR cDNA involved 5'RACE template switching, which added UMIs and a universal primer site. In TCRdb, the 5' RACE reads were re-called with MiXCR into one record per CDR3 protein. This repertoire shows 100,000 to 150,000 distinct CDR3 sequences, more than 6% found once; its top ten account for around 2.7%. This clonotype was seen at least ten times. What it binds is unknown. This CDR3 region has 14 residues. From germline, CDR1 is DFQATT and CDR2 SNEGSKA (reference sequence). Between the trimmed V and J ends, which lost 5 bases and 1 base, there was a span of 13 bases. Here the sequenced sample was CD4+ T cells sorted from PBMCs, taken approximately 11 days after the first yellow fever vaccination. This receptor was taken from a man aged 18 to 30 who received the YFV17D yellow fever vaccine. The V and J genes are TRBV20-1 and TRBJ2-3, with D uncertain. The CDR3 nucleotides are TGCAGTGCTCCCAGCGAGGACGGCACAGATACGCAGTATTTT. It is translated as CSAPSEDGTDTQYF.